One sample yielded the 27 T cell receptor beta chains listed below, sequenced in a study of beta chain features in type 1 diabetes. Antigens for these TCRs are unknown. Study findings and constraints: The study found moderately but significantly shorter TCRB CDR3s in all four CD4+ subsets of Type 1 diabetes patients.

The isolated RNA, all of it, was reverse transcribed, so expressed TCRB transcripts were what got sequenced. Using immunoSEQ multiplex PCR, the repertoire was profiled, and TCRdb retains in-frame clones only, with some absent. Among around 310,000 clones, 13% were seen once, and the ten largest hold about 0.015%. Sequenced sample: naive CD4+ T cells from blood. The receptor set was obtained from a woman younger than 35 with type 1 diabetes.

This chain links TRBV27 with TRBJ1-5, with TRBD1 identical over 8 bases. Germline V gives CDR1 MNHEY, CDR2 SMNVEV (reference sequence). The CDR3 sequence is 17 residues long. V was pared by 5 bases and J by 2 bases, with 11 bases of the junction left unmatched. The CDR3 DNA is TGTGCCAGCAGTCCATACAGGGGGGCCTGGGGCAATCAGCCCCAGCATTTT. Its translation is CASSPYRGAWGNQPQHF.

The V and J genes are TRBV5-6 and TRBJ1-2; D not resolved. Per germline, CDR1 SGHDT and CDR2 YYEEEE. V was clipped by 4 bases and J by 4 bases, with 11 bases between them. This CDR3 is 13 amino acids long. The CDR3 nucleotides read TGTGCCAGCAGCACCTCCGGGATCTATGGCTACACCTTC. This translates into CASSTSGIYGYTF.

This clone was detected only a few times. The gene calls are TRBV5-6 and TRBJ2-6, with D possibly being TRBD2 (7 bases). Trimming stripped 4 bases from V and 0 bases from J, with 17 bases between. CDR3 length: 18 residues. Per germline, CDR1 SGHDT and CDR2 YYEEEE. The CDR3 region has the DNA TGTGCCAGCAGCCTAACAGGGAGGGTTGACTCTGGGGCCAACGTCCTGACTTTC. This gives the protein CASSLTGRVDSGANVLTF.

This clone appeared a few times. This chain uses TRBV7-9 with TRBJ2-1; 14 bases align to TRBD2. There are 18 residues in the CDR3. The germline V gene has CDR1 SEHNR and CDR2 FQNEAQ (reference sequence). Trimming at V came to 4 bases and at J to 4 bases, leaving 9 bases not matched to a gene. CDR3 residues: CASSSRPGLAGVYNEQFF. In DNA form, the CDR3 reads TGTGCCAGCAGCTCCAGACCGGGACTAGCGGGGGTATACAATGAGCAGTTCTTC.

The table lists this clone with a few counts. The chain links TRBV7-2 to TRBJ2-5, with 11 bases matching TRBD2. V lost 1 base, J lost 5 bases, and 6 bases stayed unmatched. There are 16 residues in the CDR3. The germline V gene encodes CDR1 SGHTA and CDR2 FQGNSA. The CDR3 coding sequence is TGTGCCAGCAGCTTAGTCGATAGCGGGAGGGGGGAGACCCAGTACTTC. As protein: CASSLVDSGRGETQYF. Looking up the rest from reference TRBV7-2 and TRBJ2-5 gives the full variable domain: GAGVSQSPSNKVTEKGKDVELRCDPISGHTALYWYRQSLGQGLEFLIYFQGNSAPDKSGLPSDRFSAERTGGSVSTLTIQRTQQEDSAVYLCASSLVDSGRGETQYFGPGTRLLVL.

The chain uses TRBV6-1 and TRBJ1-2; 10 nucleotides agree with TRBD1. CDR1 and CDR2 (germline): MNHNS, SASEGT. CDR3 length equals 12 residues. V was pared by 6 bases and J by 5 bases, with 0 bases of the junction left unmatched. CDR3 nucleotides: TGTGCCAGCAGGGGACAGGGGTATGGCTACACCTTC. Amino acid sequence: CASRGQGYGYTF.

This clone was detected a few times. The chain combines TRBV4-3 with TRBJ1-1; D is undetermined. V shed 0 bases and J shed 3 bases, with 8 bases lying between them. Germline CDR1 LGHNA, CDR2 YSLEER. The CDR3 runs to 14 residues. CDR3 in amino acids: CASSQEWGDTEAFF. CDR3 sequence (DNA): TGCGCCAGCAGCCAAGAATGGGGAGACACTGAAGCTTTCTTT.

This clone was found a few times. V usage is TRBV15 and J usage is TRBJ2-1, with 16 positions matching TRBD2. The CDR3 totals 20 residues. J lost 1 base, V lost 3 bases, and 9 bases had no gene match. CDR1 and CDR2 (germline): LNHNV, YYDKDF (reference sequence). The CDR3 reads CATSRVGLAGGPISYNEQFF. The CDR3 DNA is TGTGCCACCAGCAGGGTGGGACTAGCGGGAGGGCCTATTTCCTACAATGAGCAGTTCTTC.

This clone was counted only a few times. The chain joins TRBV28 to TRBJ2-7; 7 nucleotides line up with TRBD1. V trimming: 3 bases; J trimming: 3 bases; junction bases outside the gene matches: 17. The CDR3 consists of 18 residues. Germline values: CDR1 MDHEN, CDR2 SYDVKM. CDR3 bases: TGTGCCAGCAGTTTTCCCCTAACCGGGACAGAATCCGGCTACGAGCAGTACTTC. Residues: CASSFPLTGTESGYEQYF.

This clone appeared a few times. V gene TRBV10-1 combines with J gene TRBJ1-1, with unresolved D. CDR3 length: 13 residues. Trimming pared 8 bases from V and 2 bases from J, leaving 12 bases between. Germline V gives CDR1 WNHNN, CDR2 SYGVQD (reference sequence). CDR3: CASSRTVNTEAFF. The CDR3 coding sequence is TGCGCCAGCTCAAGGACTGTAAACACTGAAGCTTTCTTT.

A few counts support this clone. The V and J genes are TRBV29-1 and TRBJ2-1; 9 bases line up with TRBD2. This CDR3 comprises 11 residues. Per germline, CDR1 SQVTM and CDR2 ANQGSEA. J was trimmed by 15 bases and V by 6 bases; bases with no gene match: 9. This CDR3 is CSVKVAGGGFF. The CDR3, as DNA: TGCAGCGTCAAGGTGGCGGGAGGGGGGTTCTTC.

The CDR3 DNA sequence: TGCGCCAGCAGCTTCGACAAGACCTACGAGCAGTACTTC. It encodes CASSFDKTYEQYF. The chain uses TRBV5-1 and TRBJ2-7; D is unclear. From germline, CDR1 is SGHRS and CDR2 YFSETQ. V gave up 2 bases and J gave up 2 bases, with 8 bases separating them. CDR3 size: 13 residues.

This clone occurred a few times. This chain uses TRBV7-3 with TRBJ2-5, with a weak D call TRBD2 (6 bases). The CDR3 contains 13 residues. Trimming pared 4 bases from V and 5 bases from J, leaving 11 bases between. Germline loops: CDR1 SGHTA, CDR2 FQGTGA. The CDR3 DNA follows: TGTGCCAGCAGCTATACTAGCTCGGAGACCCAGTACTTC. Protein: CASSYTSSETQYF.

This clone has a handful of counts. The rearrangement uses TRBV7-3 and TRBJ2-1, with TRBD2 matching 10 bases. Germline values: CDR1 SGHTA, CDR2 FQGTGA. This CDR3 region has 15 residues. V lost 6 bases and J lost 3; bases outside the gene matches: 5. The CDR3 here is CASSILAGDYNEQFF. CDR3 bases: TGTGCCAGCAGTATTCTAGCGGGAGACTACAATGAGCAGTTCTTC.

The genes are TRBV7-9 and TRBJ1-1, with 8 bases lining up with TRBD1. In germline, CDR1 is SEHNR, CDR2 FQNEAQ (reference sequence). J gave up 7 bases and V 4 bases, and 2 bases lay outside the gene matches. The CDR3 runs 12 residues. CDR3 DNA sequence: TGTGCCAGCAGCTACGGACAGGGTGAAGCTTTCTTT. This sequence encodes CASSYGQGEAFF.

The chain has TRBV6-1 and TRBJ2-1, with 11 nucleotides matching TRBD2. Trimming cost V 2 bases and J 7 bases; bases outside gene matches: 7. Germline values: CDR1 MNHNS, CDR2 SASEGT. There are 16 residues in the CDR3. The CDR3 DNA sequence: TGTGCCAGCAGTGAATTAGGGACTAGCGGCCTAAATGAGCAGTTCTTC. As protein: CASSELGTSGLNEQFF.

The V call is TRBV7-2, the J call TRBJ2-5, with a possible D match to TRBD2 (5 bases). V lost 3 bases and J 5 bases, leaving 13 bases between the germline ends. The CDR3 is 14 residues long. CDR1 is SGHTA and CDR2 is FQGNSA in the germline V gene. This CDR3 is CASSFRESQETQYF. The CDR3 region has the DNA TGTGCCAGCAGCTTTAGGGAGTCTCAGGAGACCCAGTACTTC.

This clone has a handful of counts. The J gene is TRBJ2-7, the V gene TRBV7-3, with TRBD1 identical over 9 bases. Germline loops: CDR1 SGHTA, CDR2 FQGTGA. V shed 4 bases and J 7 bases; nucleotides not matched to a gene: 5. CDR3 size: 13 residues. CDR3 protein: CASSSGTGQEQYF. In DNA, the CDR3 is TGTGCCAGCAGCTCCGGGACAGGGCAAGAGCAGTACTTC. Looking up the rest from reference TRBV7-3 and TRBJ2-7 gives the full variable domain: GAGVSQTPSNKVTEKGKYVELRCDPISGHTALYWYRQSLGQGPEFLIYFQGTGAADDSGLPNDRFFAVRPEGSVSTLKIQRTERGDSAVYLCASSSGTGQEQYFGPGTRLTVT.

V gene TRBV15 combines with J gene TRBJ2-1; TRBD2 matches 14 bases. The CDR3 has 16 amino acids. Unmatched junction bases numbered 3, after V lost 1 base and J lost 7 bases. Per the germline V gene, CDR1 is LNHNV and CDR2 is YYDKDF (reference sequence). The chain's CDR3 is CATSRAGTSGSNEQFF. For the CDR3, the DNA is TGTGCCACCAGCAGAGCGGGGACTAGCGGGAGTAATGAGCAGTTCTTC.

This clone was detected only a few times. V usage is TRBV28 and J usage is TRBJ1-2, with 8 bases aligning to TRBD1. CDR3 size: 12 residues. The germline CDR1 and CDR2 sequences are MDHEN and SYDVKM. Trimming removed 6 bases from V and 8 bases from J; junction bases left unmatched: 5. As DNA, the CDR3 is TGTGCCAGCAGCGGACAGGGTACGGGCTACACCTTC. It translates to CASSGQGTGYTF.

The chain uses TRBV28 and TRBJ1-1; D is perhaps TRBD1 (5 bases). The germline gives CDR1 MDHEN, CDR2 SYDVKM. The CDR3 consists of 15 residues. The germline V and J ends were trimmed by 7 bases and 0 bases, with 15 bases remaining between them. Written as DNA, the CDR3 is TGTGCCAGCAACAGTCAGGGCAGCATGAACACTGAAGCTTTCTTT. It encodes CASNSQGSMNTEAFF.

The sample holds a few counts of this clone. The rearrangement uses TRBV19 and TRBJ2-1; possibly TRBD2 for D (5 bases). The germline gives CDR1 LNHDA, CDR2 SQIVND (reference sequence). Between the trimmed V and J ends, which lost 3 bases and 4 bases, there was a span of 10 bases. The CDR3 loop spans 14 amino acids. The CDR3 DNA reads as TGTGCCAGTAGTATTAGGACTGGATACAATGAGCAGTTCTTC. This gives the protein CASSIRTGYNEQFF.

The J gene is TRBJ2-5, the V gene TRBV7-2; 10 nucleotides match TRBD2. Losses at the gene ends were 5 bases for V and 4 bases for J; bases not matched to a gene: 13. This CDR3 region has 17 residues. Germline V lookup: CDR1 SGHTA, CDR2 FQGNSA. The CDR3 loop reads CASSKGGLAGVVETQYF. Written as DNA, the CDR3 is TGTGCCAGCAGCAAAGGAGGGCTAGCGGGAGTGGTAGAGACCCAGTACTTC. The whole variable domain, filled in from reference TRBV7-2 and TRBJ2-5, reads GAGVSQSPSNKVTEKGKDVELRCDPISGHTALYWYRQSLGQGLEFLIYFQGNSAPDKSGLPSDRFSAERTGGSVSTLTIQRTQQEDSAVYLCASSKGGLAGVVETQYFGPGTRLLVL.

The chain carries TRBV7-3 and TRBJ2-3; D perhaps matches TRBD2 (5 bases). CDR1 SGHTA and CDR2 FQGTGA come from the germline V gene. V lost 2 bases, J lost 1 base, and 16 bases lay in between. The length of the CDR3 is 17 residues. Here the CDR3 reads CASSLGGGSWGTDTQYF. CDR3 bases: TGTGCCAGCAGCTTAGGAGGTGGGAGTTGGGGCACAGATACGCAGTATTTT.

Only a few counts were recorded for this clone. This chain links TRBV30 with TRBJ2-2; 11 bases line up with TRBD1. V was pared by 5 bases and J by 3 bases, with 5 bases of the junction left unmatched. Germline-derived CDR1 and CDR2 are GTSNPN and SVGIG (reference sequence). The CDR3 is 15 amino acids. CDR3 bases: TGTGCCTGGGGGGGACAGGGGGTGGACACCGGGGAGCTGTTTTTT. Its protein is CAWGGQGVDTGELFF.

Of note for this clone: The same CDR3 also results from other DNA sequences found in this sample. CDR3 residues: CASSLAGGNTEAFF. CDR3 bases: TGCGCCAGCAGCTTAGCAGGGGGGAACACTGAAGCTTTCTTT. The chain links TRBV5-1 to TRBJ1-1; 7 bases agree with TRBD1. The CDR3 has 14 residues. Germline V CDR1 and CDR2: SGHRS, YFSETQ. V was clipped by 2 bases and J by 1 base; unmatched bases: 2.

The chain has TRBV7-2 and TRBJ2-2; 9 bases are shared with TRBD2. Germline CDR1 reads SGHTA; CDR2 reads FQGNSA. V was clipped by 1 base and J by 6 bases; unmatched bases: 6. The CDR3 runs to 16 residues. The CDR3 sequence: CASSLVASGRPGELFF. For the CDR3, the DNA is TGTGCCAGCAGCTTAGTTGCCAGCGGGAGGCCCGGGGAGCTGTTTTTT.